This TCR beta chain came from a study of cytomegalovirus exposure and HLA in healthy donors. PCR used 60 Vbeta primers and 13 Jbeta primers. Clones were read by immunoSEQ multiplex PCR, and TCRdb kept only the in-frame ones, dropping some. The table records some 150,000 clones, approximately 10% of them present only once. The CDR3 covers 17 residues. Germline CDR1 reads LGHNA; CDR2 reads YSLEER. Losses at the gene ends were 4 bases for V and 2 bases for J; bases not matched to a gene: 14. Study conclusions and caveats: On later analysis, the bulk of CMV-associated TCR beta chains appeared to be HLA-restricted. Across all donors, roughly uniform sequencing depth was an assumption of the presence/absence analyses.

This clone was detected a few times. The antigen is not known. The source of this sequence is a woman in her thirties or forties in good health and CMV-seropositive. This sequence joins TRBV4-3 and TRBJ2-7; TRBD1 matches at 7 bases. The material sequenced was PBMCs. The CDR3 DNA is TGCGCCAGCAGCCGAGCGACAGGGCCAGCCGGTACCTACGAGCAGTACTTC. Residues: CASSRATGPAGTYEQYF.